This entry concerns a single TCR beta chain. Its antigen is not identified. This CDR3 comprises 14 residues. Germline V gene data show CDR1 as LNHNV and CDR2 as YYDKDF (reference sequence). V shed 10 bases and J shed 0 bases, with 15 bases lying between them. This entry belongs to a study of CD8+ T cells in alopecia areata. Study observations and caveats: Lesional scalp displayed greater clonality than normal scalp, most notably in alopecia totalis/universalis. Scalp data also include sequences from resident alphabeta T cells of normal skin. Patients shared TCRs less clearly than mice did, possibly owing to HLA.

RNA was extracted and reverse transcribed into cDNA as the sequencing template. Sequencing was performed with immunoSEQ multiplex PCR; in TCRdb, only in-frame clones are kept and a portion is missing. The sample records around 150,000 clones, roughly 60% being singletons. The chain couples TRBV15 to TRBJ1-1; D perhaps matches TRBD1 (5 bases). The clonotype was recovered from a human donor in good health. Sequencing was done on a sample of CD8+ T cells sorted from blood. CDR3 amino acids: CAIYSTVLNTEAFF. The CDR3 DNA follows: TGTGCCATCTACTCGACAGTGTTGAACACTGAAGCTTTCTTT.